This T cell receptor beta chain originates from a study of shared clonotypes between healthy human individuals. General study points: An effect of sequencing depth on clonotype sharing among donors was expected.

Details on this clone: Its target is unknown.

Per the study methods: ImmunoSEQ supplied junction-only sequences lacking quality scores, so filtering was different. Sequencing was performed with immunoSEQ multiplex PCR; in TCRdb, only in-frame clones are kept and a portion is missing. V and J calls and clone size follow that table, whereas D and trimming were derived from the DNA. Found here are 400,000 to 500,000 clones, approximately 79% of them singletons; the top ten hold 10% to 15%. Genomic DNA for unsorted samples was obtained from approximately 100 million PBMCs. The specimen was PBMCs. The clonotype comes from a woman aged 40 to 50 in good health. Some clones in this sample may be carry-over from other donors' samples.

CDR3 in amino acids: CASSIPAIGDTYSNQPQHF. For the CDR3, the DNA is TGTGCCAGTAGTATACCCGCTATTGGGGACACTTATAGCAATCAGCCCCAGCATTTT. The chain recombines TRBV19 with TRBJ1-5, with D perhaps TRBD1 (6 bases). Germline V gene lookup returns CDR1 LNHDA and CDR2 SQIVND (reference sequence). The CDR3 is 19 residues long. Trimming left V 2 bases short and J 0 bases short, with 20 bases between.